The following is a T cell receptor beta chain sequence with its context. Data came from immunoSEQ multiplex PCR; TCRdb stores just in-frame clones and leaves some out. The table includes over 100,000 clones, 70% to 90% detected once. The entry originates in a study of T cell responses to AZD1222 COVID-19 vaccine. The sequenced sample was peripheral blood, obtained on day 0 of AZD1222 vaccination. This TCR came from an adult in good health.

CDR3 in amino acids: CASRRTQRINTEAFF. The CDR3 DNA is TGTGCCAGCAGACGCACGCAAAGAATAAACACTGAAGCTTTCTTT. The V call is TRBV28, the J call TRBJ1-1; D gene ambiguous. Trimming left V 6 bases short and J 2 bases short, with 16 bases between. Germline loops: CDR1 MDHEN, CDR2 SYDVKM. This CDR3 contains 15 residues.